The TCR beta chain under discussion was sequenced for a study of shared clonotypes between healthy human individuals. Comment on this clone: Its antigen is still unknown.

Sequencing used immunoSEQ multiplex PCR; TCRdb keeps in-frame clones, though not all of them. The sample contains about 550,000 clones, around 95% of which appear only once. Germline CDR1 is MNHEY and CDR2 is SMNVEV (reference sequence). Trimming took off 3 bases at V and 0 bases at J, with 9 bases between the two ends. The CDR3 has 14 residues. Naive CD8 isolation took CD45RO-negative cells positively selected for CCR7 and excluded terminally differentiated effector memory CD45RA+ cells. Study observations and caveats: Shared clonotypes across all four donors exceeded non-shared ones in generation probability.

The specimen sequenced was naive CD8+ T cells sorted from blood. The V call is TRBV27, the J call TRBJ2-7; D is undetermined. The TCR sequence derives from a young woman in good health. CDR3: CASSFNPSSYEQYF. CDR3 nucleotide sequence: TGTGCCAGCAGTTTTAATCCTAGCTCCTACGAGCAGTACTTC.